This T cell receptor (beta chain) was observed in a study of shared clonotypes between healthy human individuals. Study-wide context: There were three CD4 naive, three CD4 memory, two CD8 naive and one CD8 memory plates per donor. Findings and limits, study-wide: Unshared clonotypes carried lower generation probabilities than those common to all four donors.

Method: immunoSEQ multiplex PCR; TCRdb's copy keeps in-frame clones and lacks some. The sample shows 2 million to 2.5 million clones, about 92% of them seen only once. The authors divided CD4+ cells into CD45RA+ naive and CD45RA-negative memory subsets. As concerns this clone: Its matching antigen is unknown.

Unmatched junction bases numbered 13, after V lost 4 bases and J lost 2 bases. The germline V gene has CDR1 GTSNPN and CDR2 SVGIG (reference sequence). There are 19 residues in the CDR3. This TCR was recovered from a man in his late teens or twenties in good health. Some clones in this sample may be carry-over from other donors' samples. The J gene is TRBJ2-5, the V gene TRBV30; 16 bases agree with TRBD2. Sequencing input: naive CD4+ T cells from PBMCs. Noted subset: CD45RA+ positively selected. CDR3 sequence (DNA): TGTGCCTGGAACCTATTCGGGACTAGCGGGAGGGTTGGACAAGAGACCCAGTACTTC. The encoded protein is CAWNLFGTSGRVGQETQYF.